A selection of T cell receptor beta chains follows, all from one sample in a study of control samples from healthy donors and cancer patients. The protocol was immunoSEQ multiplex PCR, while the TCRdb copy is restricted to in-frame clones and leaves out a portion. The sample holds tens of thousands of clones; roughly 84% are singletons and the top ten take approximately 30%. The sequenced material came from blood. Receptor source: a man aged 45 to 65 in good health. The CDR3 runs from the conserved cysteine through the conserved F or W. A D gene is named only where the DNA matches it firmly. Expanded clones get a size class; other rows say once, few or many, or leave the size out.

- | TRBJ2-5 | TRBV9 | - | CASSVGRGKETQYF | TGTGCCAGCAGCGTGGGGCGCGGGAAAGAGACCCAGTACTTC
- | TRBJ2-7 | TRBV30 | - | CAWKGGFSYEQYF | TGTGCCTGGAAAGGGGGGTTCTCCTACGAGCAGTACTTC
- | TRBJ2-7 | TRBV25-1 | once | CASSDTGTSYEQYF | TGTGCCAGCAGTGATACAGGGACTTCCTACGAGCAGTACTTC
- | TRBJ2-3 | TRBV28 | - | CASRGLPDTQYF | TGTGCCAGCAGGGGGCTACCAGATACGCAGTATTTT
- | TRBJ2-7 | TRBV11-3 | - | CASSSPPRQGKHEQYF | TGTGCCAGCAGCTCCCCTCCCCGGCAGGGGAAGCACGAGCAGTACTTC
- | TRBJ1-4 | TRBV5-1 | - | CASSSGGLATNEKLFF | TGCGCCAGCAGCTCTGGCGGACTTGCAACTAATGAAAAACTGTTTTTT
- | TRBJ2-2 | TRBV5-5 | few | CASSLGPEEQTHRAGELFF | TGTGCCAGCAGCTTGGGGCCAGAAGAGCAGACGCACCGGGCCGGGGAGCTGTTTTTT
- | TRBJ1-2 | TRBV19 | - | CASSIDSAHYGYTF | TGTGCCAGTAGTATAGATTCAGCTCACTATGGCTACACCTTC
TRBD2 | TRBJ2-3 | TRBV6-2/TRBV6-3 | - | CASSPGTSGGTDTQYF | TGTGCCAGCAGCCCTGGGACTAGCGGGGGCACAGATACGCAGTATTTT
- | TRBJ2-5 | TRBV2 | few | CASSERPSQETQYF | TGTGCCAGCAGTGAACGTCCATCACAAGAGACCCAGTACTTC
TRBD1 | TRBJ1-2 | TRBV5-4 | once | CASSFGQGAANYGYTF | TGTGCCAGCAGCTTTGGACAGGGGGCGGCTAACTATGGCTACACCTTC
- | TRBJ2-1 | TRBV5-6 | - | CASSLNWAAYNEQFF | TGTGCCAGCAGCTTAAACTGGGCAGCATACAATGAGCAGTTCTTC
- | TRBJ1-5 | TRBV9 | once | CASSVNTGMEPQHF | TGTGCCAGCAGCGTAAACACCGGAATGGAGCCCCAGCATTTT
- | TRBJ2-1 | TRBV9 | - | CASSVFDRSSYNEQFF | TGTGCCAGCAGCGTATTCGACAGGAGCTCCTACAATGAGCAGTTCTTC
TRBD1 | TRBJ1-5 | TRBV2 | - | CATHRQGDQPQHF | TGTGCCACCCACCGACAGGGGGATCAGCCCCAGCATTTT
- | TRBJ1-4 | TRBV6-5 | - | CASSLTGYEKLFF | TGTGCCAGCAGTCTGACGGGGTATGAAAAACTGTTTTTT
TRBD1 | TRBJ2-7 | TRBV27 | - | CASQLAGGNEQYF | TGTGCCAGCCAGCTGGCAGGGGGCAACGAGCAGTACTTC
- | TRBJ2-7 | TRBV5-1 | - | CASSLTWGYEQYF | TGCGCCAGCAGCTTGACTTGGGGCTACGAGCAGTACTTC
- | TRBJ2-4 | TRBV24-1 | - | CATSAGGAKNIQYF | TGTGCCACCAGTGCAGGAGGGGCCAAAAACATTCAGTACTTC
- | TRBJ2-1 | TRBV2 | - | CASNPHTSSYNEQFF | TGTGCCAGCAATCCCCACACTAGCTCCTACAATGAGCAGTTCTTC
- | TRBJ1-1 | TRBV28 | - | CASSLIGMNTEAFF | TGTGCCAGCAGTTTAATAGGCATGAACACTGAAGCTTTCTTT
TRBD2 | TRBJ2-3 | TRBV29-1 | - | CSVLGGRGGTDTQYF | TGCAGCGTCTTAGGAGGGCGGGGGGGCACAGATACGCAGTATTTT
- | TRBJ1-5 | TRBV19 | - | CASISGLHSNQPQHF | TGTGCCAGTATCTCCGGGCTCCATAGCAATCAGCCCCAGCATTTT
TRBD2 | TRBJ2-2 | TRBV24-1 | - | CATSDPRLAGAGGELFF | TGTGCCACCAGTGATCCTAGACTAGCGGGAGCTGGCGGGGAGCTGTTTTTT
- | TRBJ1-5 | TRBV30 | few | CACPRTQTSDPQHF | TGTGCCTGTCCAAGGACACAAACCTCCGACCCCCAGCATTTT
- | TRBJ1-2 | TRBV3-1/TRBV3-2 | - | CASSQVLGEVCYGYTF | TGTGCCAGCAGCCAAGTTCTGGGGGAGGTTTGCTATGGCTACACCTTC
- | TRBJ1-1 | TRBV6-4 | - | CASSAKENTEAFF | TGTGCCAGCAGTGCGAAGGAGAACACTGAAGCTTTCTTT
- | TRBJ1-1 | TRBV18 | - | CASSPNLEWNTEAFF | TGTGCCAGCTCACCAAATCTGGAGTGGAACACTGAAGCTTTCTTT
- | TRBJ2-5 | TRBV11-3 | once | CASSPEPQETQYF | TGTGCCAGCAGCCCCGAGCCCCAAGAGACCCAGTACTTC
- | TRBJ1-1 | TRBV6-2/TRBV6-3 | - | CASSQPGGTEAFF | TGTGCCAGCAGTCAGCCGGGGGGCACTGAAGCTTTCTTT
TRBD2 | TRBJ2-7 | TRBV24-1 | - | CATSDGGLAGGPRYF | TGTGCCACCAGTGATGGTGGTCTAGCGGGAGGGCCGAGGTACTTC
- | TRBJ1-6 | TRBV9 | - | CASSVAWDSPLHF | TGTGCCAGCAGCGTAGCTTGGGATTCACCCCTCCACTTT